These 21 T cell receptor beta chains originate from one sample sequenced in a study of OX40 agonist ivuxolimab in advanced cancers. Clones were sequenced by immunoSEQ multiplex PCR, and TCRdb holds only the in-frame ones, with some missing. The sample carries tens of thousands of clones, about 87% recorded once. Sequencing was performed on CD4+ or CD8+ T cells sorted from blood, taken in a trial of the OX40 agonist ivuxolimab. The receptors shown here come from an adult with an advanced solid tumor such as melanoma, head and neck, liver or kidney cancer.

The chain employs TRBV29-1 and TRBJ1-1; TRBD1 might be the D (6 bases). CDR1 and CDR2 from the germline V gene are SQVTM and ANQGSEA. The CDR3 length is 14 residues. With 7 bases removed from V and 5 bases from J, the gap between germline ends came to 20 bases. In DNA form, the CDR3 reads TGCAGCGCCGTAAAGCAGGGGCTGGGGACTGAAGCTTTCTTT. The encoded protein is CSAVKQGLGTEAFF.

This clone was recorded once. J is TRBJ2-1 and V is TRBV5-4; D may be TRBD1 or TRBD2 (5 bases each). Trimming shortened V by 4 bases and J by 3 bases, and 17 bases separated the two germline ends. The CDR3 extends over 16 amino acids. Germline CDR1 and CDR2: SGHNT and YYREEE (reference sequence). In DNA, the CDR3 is TGTGCCAGCAGCCCCGCGACCCGGGACCACTACAATGAGCAGTTCTTC. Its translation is CASSPATRDHYNEQFF.

CDR3 region: CATSTRWGEWSYEQYF. CDR3 nucleotide sequence: TGTGCCACCAGCACGAGATGGGGGGAATGGTCCTACGAGCAGTACTTC. This chain links TRBV15 with TRBJ2-7, with D tentatively TRBD2 (6 bases). This CDR3 has 16 amino acids. Germline CDR1 is LNHNV and CDR2 is YYDKDF (reference sequence). Trimming stripped 4 bases from V and 1 base from J, with 17 bases between.

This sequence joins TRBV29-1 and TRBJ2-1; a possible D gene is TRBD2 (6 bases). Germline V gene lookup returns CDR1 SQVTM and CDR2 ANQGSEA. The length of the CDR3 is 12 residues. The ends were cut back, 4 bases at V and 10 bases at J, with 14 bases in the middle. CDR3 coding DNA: TGCAGCGTTGGAAAACTCGGAGGGGAGCAGTTCTTC. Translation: CSVGKLGGEQFF.

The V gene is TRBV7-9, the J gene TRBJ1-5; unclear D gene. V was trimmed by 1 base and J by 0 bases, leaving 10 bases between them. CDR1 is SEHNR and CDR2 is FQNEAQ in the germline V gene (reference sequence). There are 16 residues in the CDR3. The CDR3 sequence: CASSLESGYSNQPQHF. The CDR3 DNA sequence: TGTGCCAGCAGCTTAGAGTCGGGGTATAGCAATCAGCCCCAGCATTTT.

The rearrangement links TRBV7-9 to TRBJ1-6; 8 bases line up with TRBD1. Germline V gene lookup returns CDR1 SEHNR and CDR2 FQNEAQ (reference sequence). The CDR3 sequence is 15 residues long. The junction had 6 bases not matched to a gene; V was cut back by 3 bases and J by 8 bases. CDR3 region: CASSLQGAADSPLHF. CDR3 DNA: TGTGCCAGCAGCTTGCAGGGGGCGGCGGATTCACCCCTCCACTTT.

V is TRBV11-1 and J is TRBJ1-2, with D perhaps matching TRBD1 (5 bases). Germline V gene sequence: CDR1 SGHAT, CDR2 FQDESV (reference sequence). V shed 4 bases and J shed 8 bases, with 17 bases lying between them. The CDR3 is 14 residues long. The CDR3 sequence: CASSWGLAEGGYTF. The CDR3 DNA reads TGTGCCAGCAGCTGGGGACTGGCCGAGGGGGGCTACACCTTC.

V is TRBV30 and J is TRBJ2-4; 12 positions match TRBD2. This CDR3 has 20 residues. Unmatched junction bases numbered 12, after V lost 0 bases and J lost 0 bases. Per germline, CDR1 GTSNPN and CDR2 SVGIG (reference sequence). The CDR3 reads CAWSVRWASGRGLAKNIQYF. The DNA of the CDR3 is TGTGCCTGGAGTGTACGATGGGCTAGCGGGAGGGGACTAGCCAAAAACATTCAGTACTTC.

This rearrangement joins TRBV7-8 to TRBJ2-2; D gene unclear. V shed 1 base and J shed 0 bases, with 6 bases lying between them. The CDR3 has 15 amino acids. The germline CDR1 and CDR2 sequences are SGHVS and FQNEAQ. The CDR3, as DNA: TGTGCCAGCAGCTTAGGGCGGTCGAACACCGGGGAGCTGTTTTTT. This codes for CASSLGRSNTGELFF.

CDR3 sequence reads: CSQPPFDRGTPGELFF. CDR3 in DNA: TGCAGCCAACCCCCTTTCGACAGGGGGACGCCTGGGGAGCTGTTTTTT. This chain links TRBV29-1 with TRBJ2-2, with TRBD1 identical over 9 bases. The CDR3 covers 16 residues. V gave up 8 bases and J gave up 8 bases; unmatched junction bases: 18. Germline CDR1 SQVTM, CDR2 ANQGSEA.

The CDR3 bases are TGTGCCAGCAGTTTTGGAGGGTTCACTGAAGCTTTCTTT. Translated, it gives CASSFGGFTEAFF. V and J are TRBV27 and TRBJ1-1; D not resolved. The CDR3 is made up of 13 amino acids. V shed 3 bases and J shed 4 bases, with 9 bases lying between them. Germline CDR1 and CDR2: MNHEY and SMNVEV (reference sequence).

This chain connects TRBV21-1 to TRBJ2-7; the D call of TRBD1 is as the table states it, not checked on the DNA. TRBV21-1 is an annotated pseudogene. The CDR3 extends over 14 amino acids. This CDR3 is CASSVGTCGDEQYF. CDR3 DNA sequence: TGTGCCAGCAGTGTTGGGACATGCGGCGACGAGCAGTACTTC.

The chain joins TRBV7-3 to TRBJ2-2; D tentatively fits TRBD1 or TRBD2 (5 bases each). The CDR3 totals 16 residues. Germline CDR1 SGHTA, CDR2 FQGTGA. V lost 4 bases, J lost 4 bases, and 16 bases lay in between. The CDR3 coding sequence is TGTGCCAGCAGCTCCGGGGCTTCTGTCGCCACCGGGGAGCTGTTTTTT. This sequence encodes CASSSGASVATGELFF.

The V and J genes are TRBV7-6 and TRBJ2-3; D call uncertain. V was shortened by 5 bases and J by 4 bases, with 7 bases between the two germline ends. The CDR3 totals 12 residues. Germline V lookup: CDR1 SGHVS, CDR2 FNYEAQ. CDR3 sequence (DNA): TGTGCCAGCAGCACCAGTGCAGATACGCAGTATTTT. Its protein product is CASSTSADTQYF.

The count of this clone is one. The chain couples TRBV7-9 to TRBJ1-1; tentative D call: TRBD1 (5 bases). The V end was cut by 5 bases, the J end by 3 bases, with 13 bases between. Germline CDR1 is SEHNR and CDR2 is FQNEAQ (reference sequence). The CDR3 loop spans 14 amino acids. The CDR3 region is CASSRPRVDTEAFF. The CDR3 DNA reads TGTGCCAGCAGCCGGCCCAGGGTAGACACTGAAGCTTTCTTT. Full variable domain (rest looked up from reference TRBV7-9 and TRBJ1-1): DTGVSQNPRHKITKRGQNVTFRCDPISEHNRLYWYRQTLGQGPEFLTYFQNEAQLEKSRLLSDRFSAERPKGSFSTLEIQRTEQGDSAMYLCASSRPRVDTEAFFGQGTRLTVV.

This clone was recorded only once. In DNA, the CDR3 is TGTGCCAGCAGTGAAGGGTCTAGCGGGGCCTACAATGAGCAGTTCTTC. Its translation is CASSEGSSGAYNEQFF. The chain links TRBV2 to TRBJ2-1, with 9 nucleotides matching TRBD2. With 1 base clipped from V and 2 bases from J, the junction kept 3 bases outside the gene matches. The CDR3 runs to 16 residues. Germline V gene sequence: CDR1 SNHLY, CDR2 FYNNEI. Using reference TRBV2 and TRBJ2-1 for the parts outside the CDR3, the full variable domain is EPEVTQTPSHQVTQMGQEVILRCVPISNHLYFYWYRQILGQKVEFLVSFYNNEISEKSEIFDDQFSVERPDGSNFTLKIRSTKLEDSAMYFCASSEGSSGAYNEQFFGPGTRLTVL.

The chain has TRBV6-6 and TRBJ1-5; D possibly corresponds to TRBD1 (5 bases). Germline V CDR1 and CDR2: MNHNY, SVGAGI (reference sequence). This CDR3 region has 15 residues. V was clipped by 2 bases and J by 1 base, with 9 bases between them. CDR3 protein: CASSYLGGSNQPQHF. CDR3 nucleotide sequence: TGTGCCAGCAGTTACCTGGGGGGAAGCAATCAGCCCCAGCATTTT.

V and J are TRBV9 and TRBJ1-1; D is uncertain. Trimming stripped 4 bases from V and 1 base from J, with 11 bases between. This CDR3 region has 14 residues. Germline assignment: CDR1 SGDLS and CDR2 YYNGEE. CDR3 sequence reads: CASSPSLQNTEAFF. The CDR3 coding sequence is TGTGCCAGCAGCCCCTCGCTGCAGAACACTGAAGCTTTCTTT.

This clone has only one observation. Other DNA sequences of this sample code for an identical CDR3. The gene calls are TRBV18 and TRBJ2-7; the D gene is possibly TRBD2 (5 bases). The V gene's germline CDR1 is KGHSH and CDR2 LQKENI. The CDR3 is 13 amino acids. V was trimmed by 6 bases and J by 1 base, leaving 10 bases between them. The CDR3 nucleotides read TGTGCCAGCTCTCTAGCAGGATCCTACGAGCAGTACTTC. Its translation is CASSLAGSYEQYF.

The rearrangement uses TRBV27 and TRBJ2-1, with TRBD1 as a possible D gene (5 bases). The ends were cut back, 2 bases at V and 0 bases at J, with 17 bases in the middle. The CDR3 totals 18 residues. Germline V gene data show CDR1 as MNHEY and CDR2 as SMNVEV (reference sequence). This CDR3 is CASSLRGSVSSSYNEQFF. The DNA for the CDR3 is TGTGCCAGCAGTTTAAGGGGATCGGTCTCAAGCTCCTACAATGAGCAGTTCTTC.

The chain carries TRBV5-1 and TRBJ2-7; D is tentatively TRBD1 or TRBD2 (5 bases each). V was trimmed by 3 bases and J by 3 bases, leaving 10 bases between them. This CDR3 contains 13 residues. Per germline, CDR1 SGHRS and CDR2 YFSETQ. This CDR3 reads CASSSWDDYEQYF. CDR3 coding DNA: TGCGCCAGCAGCTCCTGGGACGACTACGAGCAGTACTTC. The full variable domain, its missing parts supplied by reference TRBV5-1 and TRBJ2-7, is KAGVTQTPRYLIKTRGQQVTLSCSPISGHRSVSWYQQTPGQGLQFLFEYFSETQRNKGNFPGRFSGRQFSNSRSEMNVSTLELGDSALYLCASSSWDDYEQYFGPGTRLTVT.